The 26 T cell receptor beta chains presented below share a single source sample, sequenced in a study of OX40 agonist ivuxolimab in advanced cancers. Measured with immunoSEQ multiplex PCR; TCRdb has only the in-frame clones, and not every one. The table shows roughly 40,000 clones, with more than 75% occurring only once. The sample in question was CD4+ or CD8+ T cells sorted from blood, obtained in a trial of the OX40 agonist ivuxolimab. Every receptor here comes from an adult with an advanced solid tumor such as melanoma, head and neck, liver or kidney cancer.

The chain employs TRBV21-1 and TRBJ2-7; TRBD1 was called by the table and not checked on the DNA. TRBV21-1 is marked as a pseudogene. There are 17 residues in the CDR3. The CDR3 reads CASSKKLRDSSLYEQYF. The CDR3 coding sequence is TGTGCCAGCAGCAAGAAGCTCCGGGACAGCAGCCTCTACGAGCAGTACTTC.

V is TRBV30 and J is TRBJ1-1; unclear D gene. V was trimmed by 3 bases and J by 8 bases, leaving 19 bases between them. This CDR3 is 14 amino acids long. Germline V lookup: CDR1 GTSNPN, CDR2 SVGIG (reference sequence). The CDR3 sequence is CAWSFGKKFEEAFF. The CDR3 nucleotides read TGTGCCTGGAGCTTTGGAAAAAAATTCGAAGAAGCTTTCTTT. Using reference TRBV30 and TRBJ1-1 for the parts outside the CDR3, the full variable domain is SQTIHQWPATLVQPVGSPLSLECTVEGTSNPNLYWYRQAAGRGLQLLFYSVGIGQISSEVPQNLSASRPQDRQFILSSKKLLLSDSGFYLCAWSFGKKFEEAFFGQGTRLTVV.

The chain combines TRBV4-3 with TRBJ2-7; D remains ambiguous. Germline CDR1 is LGHNA and CDR2 is YSLEER. This CDR3 comprises 15 residues. Trimming cost V 0 bases and J 3 bases, with 12 bases left between them. The CDR3 loop reads CASSQESGENYEQYF. The CDR3 nucleotides are TGCGCCAGCAGCCAAGAAAGTGGGGAAAACTACGAGCAGTACTTC.

This clone was recorded only once. V is TRBV7-6 and J is TRBJ2-1; 8 nucleotides match TRBD2. Germline V gives CDR1 SGHVS, CDR2 FNYEAQ. V gave up 1 base and J gave up 7 bases; unmatched junction bases: 3. CDR3 length: 14 residues. CDR3 coding DNA: TGTGCCAGCAGCTTAGTAGTAGCGGGGAATGAGCAGTTCTTC. It codes for CASSLVVAGNEQFF. Supplemented by reference TRBV7-6 and TRBJ2-1, the full variable domain reads GAGVSQSPRYKVTKRGQDVALRCDPISGHVSLYWYRQALGQGPEFLTYFNYEAQQDKSGLPNDRFSAERPEGSISTLTIQRTEQRDSAMYRCASSLVVAGNEQFFGPGTRLTVL.

J is TRBJ2-3 and V is TRBV29-1, with 9 bases matching TRBD1. The germline V gene has CDR1 SQVTM and CDR2 ANQGSEA. After removal of 5 bases from V and 4 bases from J, the junction contained 7 bases not matched to a gene. The CDR3 totals 14 residues. CDR3 loop: CSVSDRGGSDTQYF. The CDR3 DNA reads as TGCAGCGTTTCGGACAGGGGAGGATCAGATACGCAGTATTTT.

The chain employs TRBV6-1 and TRBJ2-7; D is ambiguous. The V end lost 2 bases, the J end lost 6 bases, and 11 bases lay between the germline ends. This CDR3 spans 13 amino acids. In germline, CDR1 is MNHNS, CDR2 SASEGT. CDR3 bases: TGTGCCAGCAGTGAAAGGGCACCGAGCGAGCAGTACTTC. It encodes CASSERAPSEQYF.

The gene calls are TRBV2 and TRBJ2-7, with D uncertain. V was cut by 1 base and J by 4 bases, with 5 bases left in between. Germline CDR1 is SNHLY and CDR2 is FYNNEI. The CDR3 length is 12 residues. The DNA for the CDR3 is TGTGCCAGCAGTGAAGTATTTTACGAGCAGTACTTC. Translation: CASSEVFYEQYF.

The genes are TRBV19 and TRBJ2-3; 7 bases map to TRBD2. The CDR3 spans 15 residues. V was pared by 7 bases and J by 4 bases, with 11 bases of the junction left unmatched. Germline assignment: CDR1 LNHDA and CDR2 SQIVND (reference sequence). The CDR3 coding sequence is TGTGCCAGTATGAAACCCGGGACTACCTCAGATACGCAGTATTTT. Residues: CASMKPGTTSDTQYF.

The chain is built from TRBV7-9 and TRBJ2-3, with 7 bases that match TRBD1. CDR3 size: 16 residues. V trimming: 4 bases; J trimming: 1 base; junction bases outside the gene matches: 8. Germline V lookup: CDR1 SEHNR, CDR2 FQNEAQ (reference sequence). The CDR3 sequence is CASSSRQGRRTDTQYF. CDR3 sequence (DNA): TGTGCCAGCAGCTCCCGACAGGGAAGGCGCACAGATACGCAGTATTTT. The whole variable domain, filled in from reference TRBV7-9 and TRBJ2-3, reads DTGVSQNPRHKITKRGQNVTFRCDPISEHNRLYWYRQTLGQGPEFLTYFQNEAQLEKSRLLSDRFSAERPKGSFSTLEIQRTEQGDSAMYLCASSSRQGRRTDTQYFGPGTRLTVL.

This clone was seen a single time. V is TRBV7-9 and J is TRBJ1-2; D is undetermined. Trimming removed 3 bases from V and 8 bases from J, with 7 bases in between. Germline loops: CDR1 SEHNR, CDR2 FQNEAQ (reference sequence). This CDR3 contains 11 residues. The CDR3 spells CASSLVEGYTF. The CDR3 DNA is TGTGCCAGCAGCTTGGTTGAGGGCTACACCTTC.

In DNA form, the CDR3 reads TGCAGCGTTGAGGGCCCGTTGGGGATCGACAATGAGCAGTTCTTC. Its protein product is CSVEGPLGIDNEQFF. The chain combines TRBV29-1 with TRBJ2-1; D ambiguous. Germline V gene lookup returns CDR1 SQVTM and CDR2 ANQGSEA. V gave up 3 bases and J gave up 5 bases, with 17 bases separating them. This CDR3 spans 15 amino acids.

This sequence joins TRBV7-9 and TRBJ2-2; TRBD2 agrees at 7 bases. This CDR3 is 16 amino acids long. Germline lookup yields CDR1 SEHNR and CDR2 FQNEAQ (reference sequence). Unmatched junction bases numbered 7, after V lost 2 bases and J lost 4 bases. The CDR3 loop reads CASSLPSGGGTGELFF. CDR3 DNA sequence: TGTGCCAGCAGCTTACCCTCGGGGGGAGGCACCGGGGAGCTGTTTTTT.

CDR3 DNA: TGTGCCAGCAGTTACTTTGTTAGAGAGACCCAGTACTTC. It encodes CASSYFVRETQYF. This sequence joins TRBV6-6 and TRBJ2-5, with D unresolved. The germline V and J ends were trimmed by 1 base and 4 bases, with 7 bases remaining between them. Germline lookup yields CDR1 MNHNY and CDR2 SVGAGI (reference sequence). The CDR3 loop spans 13 amino acids.

The V call is TRBV13, the J call TRBJ2-7; D remains ambiguous. There are 15 residues in the CDR3. Germline lookup yields CDR1 PRHDT and CDR2 FYEKMQ (reference sequence). The V end was cut by 0 bases, the J end by 6 bases, with 15 bases between. CDR3 sequence reads: CASSLGLSNRVEQYF. The CDR3 nucleotides are TGTGCCAGCAGCTTAGGCCTTTCGAACCGAGTCGAGCAGTACTTC.

V and J are TRBV4-1 and TRBJ1-1, with D tentatively TRBD1 (6 bases). Germline CDR1 and CDR2: MGHRA and YSYEKL. V gave up 0 bases and J gave up 11 bases, with 13 bases separating them. This CDR3 contains 13 residues. CDR3 nucleotide sequence: TGCGCCAGCAGCCAAGAAACAGGGAGGGGGGCTTTCTTT. It codes for CASSQETGRGAFF.

This clone was observed a single time. V is TRBV10-3 and J is TRBJ2-7, with 9 bases identical to TRBD1. The CDR3 is made up of 13 amino acids. V shed 6 bases, J shed 9 bases, and the junction held 9 bases outside the gene matches. Germline lookup yields CDR1 ENHRY and CDR2 SYGVKD. The CDR3 spells CAIRGGDRVGQYF. The CDR3 DNA follows: TGTGCCATCAGGGGAGGGGACAGGGTGGGGCAGTACTTC.

The rearrangement uses TRBV5-3 and TRBJ2-3; weak D call: TRBD2 (6 bases). Being an ORF, TRBV5-3 has a function that is uncertain. V lost 10 bases and J lost 6, with 27 bases in between. The CDR3 runs 16 residues. The CDR3 spells CALYEGRRVSNDTQYF. The CDR3 coding sequence is TGTGCCCTCTACGAAGGGAGGAGAGTCTCAAACGATACGCAGTATTTT.

The CDR3 protein is CAWSPAPSYEQYF. The DNA for the CDR3 is TGTGCCTGGAGTCCGGCCCCCTCCTACGAGCAGTACTTC. This chain uses TRBV30 with TRBJ2-5; D remains ambiguous. The closer fit of TRBJ2-7 to the DNA end suggests the J call may be wrong. This CDR3 comprises 13 residues. Germline V lookup: CDR1 GTSNPN, CDR2 SVGIG (reference sequence).

The chain couples TRBV6-5 to TRBJ1-2; possibly TRBD1 for D (6 bases). Germline assignment: CDR1 MNHEY and CDR2 SVGAGI. V was clipped by 0 bases and J by 8 bases, with 13 bases between them. There are 14 residues in the CDR3. The CDR3, as DNA: TGTGCCAGCAGTTACTCGAACTTCAGGGGCGGCTACACCTTC. Translating it yields CASSYSNFRGGYTF.

This clone was counted ten times or more. The V and J genes are TRBV7-9 and TRBJ1-2; D is possibly TRBD1 (5 bases). The germline V gene encodes CDR1 SEHNR and CDR2 FQNEAQ (reference sequence). The ends were cut back, 1 base at V and 5 bases at J, with 11 bases in the middle. The CDR3 length is 14 residues. CDR3 sequence reads: CASSLGQGGYGYTF. The CDR3, as DNA: TGTGCCAGCAGCTTAGGGCAGGGTGGATATGGCTACACCTTC.

CDR3 sequence reads: CASSDAQGAYEQYF. As DNA, the CDR3 is TGCGCCAGCAGTGATGCCCAGGGGGCATACGAGCAGTACTTC. The chain employs TRBV10-2 and TRBJ2-7, with 8 nucleotides matching TRBD1. Germline V gives CDR1 WSHSY, CDR2 SAAADI. V shed 3 bases, J shed 4 bases, and the junction held 5 bases outside the gene matches. This CDR3 comprises 14 residues.

This clone came up once. This chain connects TRBV5-6 to TRBJ2-7; D possibly corresponds to TRBD1 (5 bases). V lost 4 bases and J lost 6, with 11 bases in between. CDR1 and CDR2 (germline): SGHDT, YYEEEE. The CDR3 sequence is 12 residues long. Written as DNA, the CDR3 is TGTGCCAGCAGCAATCTCAGGGTCGAGCAGTACTTC. It codes for CASSNLRVEQYF.

This rearrangement joins TRBV5-1 to TRBJ2-5; 8 bases are a match to TRBD1. Germline CDR1 SGHRS, CDR2 YFSETQ. CDR3 size: 15 residues. V trimming: 3 bases; J trimming: 5 bases; junction bases outside the gene matches: 9. The CDR3: CASSYGQGEWETQYF. The CDR3 DNA reads as TGCGCCAGCAGCTACGGACAGGGAGAATGGGAGACCCAGTACTTC. The complete variable domain, with remaining parts taken from reference TRBV5-1 and TRBJ2-5, reads KAGVTQTPRYLIKTRGQQVTLSCSPISGHRSVSWYQQTPGQGLQFLFEYFSETQRNKGNFPGRFSGRQFSNSRSEMNVSTLELGDSALYLCASSYGQGEWETQYFGPGTRLLVL.

This chain joins TRBV6-5 and TRBJ2-3, with 7 nucleotides matching TRBD2. Germline loops: CDR1 MNHEY, CDR2 SVGAGI. The CDR3 covers 13 residues. V lost 11 bases and J lost 0; bases outside the gene matches: 5. CDR3 in amino acids: CASCGGSTDTQYF. In DNA, the CDR3 is TGTGCCTCCTGCGGGGGAAGCACAGATACGCAGTATTTT.

The CDR3 region has the DNA TGCGCCAGCACTCTCGGGACAGGTACCTACGAGCAGTACTTC. Protein sequence: CASTLGTGTYEQYF. The chain is built from TRBV5-1 and TRBJ2-7, with 8 bases matching TRBD1. V lost 6 bases, J lost 2 bases, and 7 bases stayed unmatched. Germline lookup yields CDR1 SGHRS and CDR2 YFSETQ. This CDR3 comprises 14 residues. Variable domain in full (rest from reference TRBV5-1 and TRBJ2-7): KAGVTQTPRYLIKTRGQQVTLSCSPISGHRSVSWYQQTPGQGLQFLFEYFSETQRNKGNFPGRFSGRQFSNSRSEMNVSTLELGDSALYLCASTLGTGTYEQYFGPGTRLTVT.

The chain links TRBV4-1 to TRBJ1-1; D gene ambiguous. The CDR3 is made up of 13 amino acids. The germline V gene has CDR1 MGHRA and CDR2 YSYEKL. V dropped 1 base and J dropped 4 bases, with 7 bases sitting between them. The CDR3: CASSQAVVTEAFF. The CDR3 nucleotides are TGCGCCAGCAGCCAAGCAGTGGTCACTGAAGCTTTCTTT.